The sequence of this TCR beta chain was determined in a study of blood T cells in healthy people across ages. Findings and caveats of the study: Roughly linearly, TCR beta diversity per million T cells fell as age increased. Compared with aged donors, long-lived donors showed fewer expanded clones, suggesting selection.

The germline V gene has CDR1 SGHDT and CDR2 YYEEEE. This CDR3 spans 15 amino acids. A word on this clonotype: Antigen specificity is unknown. Compared with germline, one end of the junction differs, possibly owing to a read error.

Healthy Russian Caucasian donors spanned ages roughly 6 to 90 years. Every sample gave at least 6 micrograms of total RNA when it was extracted. A second PCR of about 6 to 11 cycles used a sample-barcoded 5' primer and a J-beta primer mix. TCRdb passed the 5' RACE reads through MiXCR, listing each CDR3 protein once. The sample shows roughly 1,500,000 distinct CDR3 sequences, about 43% of them seen only once. Material for sequencing was blood. This sequence originates from a woman between 18 and 30 years old in good health. The chain is built from TRBV5-6 and TRBJ1-2, with D uncertain. CDR3 region: CARSLAAGYSYGYTF. As DNA, the CDR3 is TGTGCCAGAAGCTTGGCAGCAGGCTATAGCTATGGCTACACCTTC.